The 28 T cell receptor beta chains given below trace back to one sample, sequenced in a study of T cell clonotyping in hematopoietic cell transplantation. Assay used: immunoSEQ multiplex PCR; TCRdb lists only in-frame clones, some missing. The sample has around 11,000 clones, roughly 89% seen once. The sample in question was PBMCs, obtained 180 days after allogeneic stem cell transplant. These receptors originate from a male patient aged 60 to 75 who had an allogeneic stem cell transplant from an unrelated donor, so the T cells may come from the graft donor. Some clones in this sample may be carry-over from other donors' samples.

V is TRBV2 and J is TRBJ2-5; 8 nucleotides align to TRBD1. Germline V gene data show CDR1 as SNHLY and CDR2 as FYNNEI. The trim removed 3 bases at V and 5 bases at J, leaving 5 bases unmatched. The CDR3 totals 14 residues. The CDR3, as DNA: TGTGCCAGCAGTGAGCAGGGGGCCGACGAGACCCAGTACTTC. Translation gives CASSEQGADETQYF.

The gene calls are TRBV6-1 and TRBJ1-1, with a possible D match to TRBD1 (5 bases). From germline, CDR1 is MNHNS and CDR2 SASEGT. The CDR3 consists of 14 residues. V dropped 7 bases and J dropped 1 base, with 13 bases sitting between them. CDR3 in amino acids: CASTWGHTNTEAFF. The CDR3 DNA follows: TGTGCCAGCACATGGGGCCATACGAACACTGAAGCTTTCTTT.

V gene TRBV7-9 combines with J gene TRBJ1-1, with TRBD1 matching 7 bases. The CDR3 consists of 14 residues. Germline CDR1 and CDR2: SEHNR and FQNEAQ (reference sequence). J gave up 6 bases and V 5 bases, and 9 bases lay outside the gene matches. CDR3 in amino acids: CASSARTGGSEAFF. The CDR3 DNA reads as TGTGCCAGCAGCGCAAGGACAGGAGGGTCTGAAGCTTTCTTT.

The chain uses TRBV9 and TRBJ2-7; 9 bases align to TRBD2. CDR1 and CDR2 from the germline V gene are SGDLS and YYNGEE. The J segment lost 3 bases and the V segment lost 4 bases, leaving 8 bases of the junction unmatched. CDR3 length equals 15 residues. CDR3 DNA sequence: TGTGCCAGCAGCCCCGGCGGGGGGGAGCACTACGAGCAGTACTTC. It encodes CASSPGGGEHYEQYF.

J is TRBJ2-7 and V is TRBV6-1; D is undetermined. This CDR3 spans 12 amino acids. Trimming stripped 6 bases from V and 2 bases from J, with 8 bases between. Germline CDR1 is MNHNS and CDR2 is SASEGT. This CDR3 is CASRDEPYEQYF. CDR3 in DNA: TGTGCCAGCAGGGACGAGCCCTACGAGCAGTACTTC.

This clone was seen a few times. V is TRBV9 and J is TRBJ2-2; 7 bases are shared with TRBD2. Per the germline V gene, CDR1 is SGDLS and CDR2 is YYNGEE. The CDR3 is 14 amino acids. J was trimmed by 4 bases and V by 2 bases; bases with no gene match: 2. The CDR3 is CASSVGLVTGELFF. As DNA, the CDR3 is TGTGCCAGCAGCGTTGGACTAGTCACCGGGGAGCTGTTTTTT.

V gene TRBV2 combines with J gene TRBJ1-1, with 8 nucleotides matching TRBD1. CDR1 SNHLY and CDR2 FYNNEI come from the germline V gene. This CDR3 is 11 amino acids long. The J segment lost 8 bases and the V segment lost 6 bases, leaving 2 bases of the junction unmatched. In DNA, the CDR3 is TGTGCCAGCAGGGACAGGGCCGAAGCTTTCTTT. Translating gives CASRDRAEAFF.

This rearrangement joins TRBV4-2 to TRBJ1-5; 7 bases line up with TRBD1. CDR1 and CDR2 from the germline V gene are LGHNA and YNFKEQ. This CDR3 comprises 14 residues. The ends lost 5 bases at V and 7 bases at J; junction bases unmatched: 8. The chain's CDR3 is CASSFSQGGQPQHF. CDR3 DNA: TGTGCCAGCAGCTTCAGCCAGGGGGGACAGCCCCAGCATTTT.

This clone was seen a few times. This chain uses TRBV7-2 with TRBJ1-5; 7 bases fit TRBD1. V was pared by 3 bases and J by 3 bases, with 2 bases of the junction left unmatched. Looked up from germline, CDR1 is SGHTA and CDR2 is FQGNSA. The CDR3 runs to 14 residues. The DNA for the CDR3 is TGTGCCAGCAGCTTCACAGGGGTCAATCAGCCCCAGCATTTT. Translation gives CASSFTGVNQPQHF.

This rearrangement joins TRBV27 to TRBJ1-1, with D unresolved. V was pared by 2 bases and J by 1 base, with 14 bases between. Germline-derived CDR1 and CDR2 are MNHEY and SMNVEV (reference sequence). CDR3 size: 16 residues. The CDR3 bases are TGTGCCAGCAGTTTAGGATTCCGAACCGGGAACACTGAAGCTTTCTTT. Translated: CASSLGFRTGNTEAFF.

The CDR3 DNA is TGTGCCAGCAGTGAAGGGCGTGTCTATGGCTACACCTTC. This encodes CASSEGRVYGYTF. This sequence joins TRBV6-5 and TRBJ1-2; no clear D. CDR1 and CDR2 from the germline V gene are MNHEY and SVGAGI. V was clipped by 5 bases and J by 4 bases, with 11 bases between them. The CDR3 consists of 13 residues.

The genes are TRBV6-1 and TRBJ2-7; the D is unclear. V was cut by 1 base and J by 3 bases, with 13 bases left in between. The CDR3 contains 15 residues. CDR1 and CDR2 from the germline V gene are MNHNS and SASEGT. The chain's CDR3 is CASSEVPPFLYEQYF. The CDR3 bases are TGTGCCAGCAGTGAAGTACCCCCCTTCCTCTACGAGCAGTACTTC.

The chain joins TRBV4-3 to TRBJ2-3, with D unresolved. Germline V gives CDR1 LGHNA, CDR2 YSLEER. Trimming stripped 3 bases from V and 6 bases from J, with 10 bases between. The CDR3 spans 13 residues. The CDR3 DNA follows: TGCGCCAGCAGCCAGGATAGAAGGGATACGCAGTATTTT. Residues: CASSQDRRDTQYF.

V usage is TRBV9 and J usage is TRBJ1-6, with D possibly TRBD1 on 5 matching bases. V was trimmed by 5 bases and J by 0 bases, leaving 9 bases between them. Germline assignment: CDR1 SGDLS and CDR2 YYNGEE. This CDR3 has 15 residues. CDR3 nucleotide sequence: TGTGCCAGCAGTCCAGGGAGCTCCTATAATTCACCCCTCCACTTT. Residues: CASSPGSSYNSPLHF.

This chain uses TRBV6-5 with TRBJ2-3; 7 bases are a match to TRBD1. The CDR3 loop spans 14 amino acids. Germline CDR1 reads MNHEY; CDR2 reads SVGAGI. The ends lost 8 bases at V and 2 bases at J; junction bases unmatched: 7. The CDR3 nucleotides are TGTGCCAGCTCCCGGGACAGCCTCACAGATACGCAGTATTTT. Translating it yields CASSRDSLTDTQYF.

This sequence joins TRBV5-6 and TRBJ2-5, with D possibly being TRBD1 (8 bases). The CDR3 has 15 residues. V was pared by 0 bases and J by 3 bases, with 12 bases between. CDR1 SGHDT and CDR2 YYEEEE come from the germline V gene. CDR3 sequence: CASSLDRGGKETQYF. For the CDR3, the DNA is TGTGCCAGCAGCTTGGACAGGGGGGGGAAAGAGACCCAGTACTTC.

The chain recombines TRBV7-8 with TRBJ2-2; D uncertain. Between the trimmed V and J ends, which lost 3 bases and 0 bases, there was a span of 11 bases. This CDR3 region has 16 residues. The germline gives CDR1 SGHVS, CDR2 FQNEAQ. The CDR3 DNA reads TGTGCCAGCAGCTTGGAAGTTGGTTCGAACACCGGGGAGCTGTTTTTT. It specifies CASSLEVGSNTGELFF. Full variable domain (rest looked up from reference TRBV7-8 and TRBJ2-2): GAGVSQSPRYKVAKRGQDVALRCDPISGHVSLFWYQQALGQGPEFLTYFQNEAQLDKSGLPSDRFFAERPEGSVSTLKIQRTQQEDSAVYLCASSLEVGSNTGELFFGEGSRLTVL.

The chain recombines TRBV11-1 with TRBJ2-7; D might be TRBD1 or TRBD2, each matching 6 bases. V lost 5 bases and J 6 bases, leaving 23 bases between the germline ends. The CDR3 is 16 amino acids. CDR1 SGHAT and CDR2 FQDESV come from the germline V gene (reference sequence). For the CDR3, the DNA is TGTGCCAGCAGCAAGGCTGGCGGGGCAGGGGCACGCGAGCAGTACTTC. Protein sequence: CASSKAGGAGAREQYF.

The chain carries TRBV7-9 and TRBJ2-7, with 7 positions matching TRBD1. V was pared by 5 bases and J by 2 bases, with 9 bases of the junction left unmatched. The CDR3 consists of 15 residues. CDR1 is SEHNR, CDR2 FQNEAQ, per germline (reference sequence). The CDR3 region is CASSPGTVATYEQYF. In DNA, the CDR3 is TGTGCCAGCAGCCCCGGGACAGTGGCGACCTACGAGCAGTACTTC.

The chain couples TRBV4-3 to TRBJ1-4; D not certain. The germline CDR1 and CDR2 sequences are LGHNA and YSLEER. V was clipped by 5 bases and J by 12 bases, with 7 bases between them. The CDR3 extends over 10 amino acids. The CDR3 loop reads CASSGDELFF. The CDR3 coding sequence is TGCGCCAGCAGCGGGGATGAACTGTTTTTT.

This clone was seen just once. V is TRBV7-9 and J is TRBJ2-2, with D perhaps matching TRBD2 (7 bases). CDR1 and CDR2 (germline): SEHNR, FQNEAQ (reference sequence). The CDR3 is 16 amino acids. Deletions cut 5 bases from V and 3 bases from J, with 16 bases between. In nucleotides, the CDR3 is TGTGCCAGCAGCCCGACGGGGGGCGCGGACACCGGGGAGCTGTTTTTT. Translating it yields CASSPTGGADTGELFF.

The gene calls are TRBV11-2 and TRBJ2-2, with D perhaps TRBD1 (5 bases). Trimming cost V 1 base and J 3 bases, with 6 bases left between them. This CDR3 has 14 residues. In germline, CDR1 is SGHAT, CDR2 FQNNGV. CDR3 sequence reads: CASSLGRDTGELFF. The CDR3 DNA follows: TGTGCCAGCAGCTTAGGCAGGGACACCGGGGAGCTGTTTTTT.

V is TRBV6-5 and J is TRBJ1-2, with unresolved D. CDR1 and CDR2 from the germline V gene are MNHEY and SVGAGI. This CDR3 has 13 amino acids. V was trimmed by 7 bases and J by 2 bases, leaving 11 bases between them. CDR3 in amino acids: CASTDYRNYGYTF. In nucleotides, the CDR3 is TGTGCCAGCACTGACTACCGAAACTATGGCTACACCTTC.

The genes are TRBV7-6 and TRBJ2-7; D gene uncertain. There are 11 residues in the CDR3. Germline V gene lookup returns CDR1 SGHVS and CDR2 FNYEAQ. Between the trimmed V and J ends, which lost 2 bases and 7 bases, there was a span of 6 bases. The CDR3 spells CASSLYGEQYF. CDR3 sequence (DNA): TGTGCCAGCAGCTTATACGGGGAGCAGTACTTC. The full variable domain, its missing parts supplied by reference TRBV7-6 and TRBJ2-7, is GAGVSQSPRYKVTKRGQDVALRCDPISGHVSLYWYRQALGQGPEFLTYFNYEAQQDKSGLPNDRFSAERPEGSISTLTIQRTEQRDSAMYRCASSLYGEQYFGPGTRLTVT.

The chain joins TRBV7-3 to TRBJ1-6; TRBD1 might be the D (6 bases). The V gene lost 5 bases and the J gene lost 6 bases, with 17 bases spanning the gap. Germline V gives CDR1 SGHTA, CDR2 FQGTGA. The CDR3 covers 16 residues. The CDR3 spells CASSLKRGGGNSPLHF. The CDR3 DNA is TGTGCCAGCAGCCTTAAGAGGGGGGGCGGTAATTCACCCCTCCACTTT.

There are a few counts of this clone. CDR3 sequence reads: CASSEAWGRDTEAFF. CDR3 nucleotide sequence: TGTGCCAGCAGTGAAGCGTGGGGGCGGGACACTGAAGCTTTCTTT. The chain combines TRBV6-1 with TRBJ1-1; D is perhaps TRBD1 (6 bases). The V gene lost 0 bases and the J gene lost 3 bases, with 11 bases spanning the gap. The CDR3 runs 15 residues. From germline, CDR1 is MNHNS and CDR2 SASEGT.

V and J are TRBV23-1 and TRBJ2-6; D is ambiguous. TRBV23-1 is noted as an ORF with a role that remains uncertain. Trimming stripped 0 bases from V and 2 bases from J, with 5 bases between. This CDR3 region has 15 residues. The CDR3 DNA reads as TGCGCCAGCAGTCAATCGCGTACTGGGGCCAACGTCCTGACTTTC. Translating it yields CASSQSRTGANVLTF.

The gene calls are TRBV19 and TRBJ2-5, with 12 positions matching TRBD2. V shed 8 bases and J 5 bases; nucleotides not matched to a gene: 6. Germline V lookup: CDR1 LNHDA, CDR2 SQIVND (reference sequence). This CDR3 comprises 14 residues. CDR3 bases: TGTGCCAGTTCGACTAGCGGGGGATTGGAGACCCAGTACTTC. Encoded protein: CASSTSGGLETQYF. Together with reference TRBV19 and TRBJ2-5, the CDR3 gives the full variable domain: DGGITQSPKYLFRKEGQNVTLSCEQNLNHDAMYWYRQDPGQGLRLIYYSQIVNDFQKGDIAEGYSVSREKKESFPLTVTSAQKNPTAFYLCASSTSGGLETQYFGPGTRLLVL.